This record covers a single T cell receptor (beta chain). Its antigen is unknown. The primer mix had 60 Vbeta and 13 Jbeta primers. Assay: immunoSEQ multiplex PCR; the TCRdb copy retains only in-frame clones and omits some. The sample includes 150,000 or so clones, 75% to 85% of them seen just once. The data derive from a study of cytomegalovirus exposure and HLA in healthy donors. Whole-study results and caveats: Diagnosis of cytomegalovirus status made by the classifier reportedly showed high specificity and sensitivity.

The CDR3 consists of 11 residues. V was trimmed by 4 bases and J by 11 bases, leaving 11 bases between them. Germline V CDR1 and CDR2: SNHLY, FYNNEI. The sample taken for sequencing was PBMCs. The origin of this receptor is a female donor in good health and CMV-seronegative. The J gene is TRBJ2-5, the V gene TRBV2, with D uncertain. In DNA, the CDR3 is TGTGCCAGCAGTGGCCATCAAGAGCAGTACTTC. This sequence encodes CASSGHQEQYF. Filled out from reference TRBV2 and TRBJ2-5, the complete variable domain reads EPEVTQTPSHQVTQMGQEVILRCVPISNHLYFYWYRQILGQKVEFLVSFYNNEISEKSEIFDDQFSVERPDGSNFTLKIRSTKLEDSAMYFCASSGHQEQYFGPGTRLLVL.